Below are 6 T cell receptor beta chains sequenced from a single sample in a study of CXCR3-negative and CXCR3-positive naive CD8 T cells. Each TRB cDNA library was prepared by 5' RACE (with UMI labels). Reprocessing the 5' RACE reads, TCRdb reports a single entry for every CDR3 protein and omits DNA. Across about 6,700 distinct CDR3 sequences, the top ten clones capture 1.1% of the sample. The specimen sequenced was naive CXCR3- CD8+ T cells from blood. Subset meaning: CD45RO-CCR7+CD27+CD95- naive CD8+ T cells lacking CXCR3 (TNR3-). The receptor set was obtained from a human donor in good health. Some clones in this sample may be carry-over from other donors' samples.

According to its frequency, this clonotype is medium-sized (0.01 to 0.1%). CDR3 amino acids: CASSLQGQGYGYTF. This chain connects TRBV7-9 to TRBJ1-2; TCRdb outputs TRBD1, but without DNA this stays unchecked. Germline V gene data show CDR1 as SEHNR and CDR2 as FQNEAQ (reference sequence). The CDR3 is 14 residues long. Looking up the rest from reference TRBV7-9 and TRBJ1-2 gives the full variable domain: DTGVSQNPRHKITKRGQNVTFRCDPISEHNRLYWYRQTLGQGPEFLTYFQNEAQLEKSRLLSDRFSAERPKGSFSTLEIQRTEQGDSAMYLCASSLQGQGYGYTFGSGTRLTVV.

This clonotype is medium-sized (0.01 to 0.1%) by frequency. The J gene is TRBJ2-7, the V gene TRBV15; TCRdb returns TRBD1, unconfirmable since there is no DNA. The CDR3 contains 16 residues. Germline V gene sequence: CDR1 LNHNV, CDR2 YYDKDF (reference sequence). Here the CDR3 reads CATSREARVVSYEQYF.

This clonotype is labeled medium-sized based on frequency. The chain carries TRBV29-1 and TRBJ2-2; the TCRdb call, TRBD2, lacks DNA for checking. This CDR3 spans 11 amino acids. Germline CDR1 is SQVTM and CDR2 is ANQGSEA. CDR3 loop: CSVPAAGELFF.

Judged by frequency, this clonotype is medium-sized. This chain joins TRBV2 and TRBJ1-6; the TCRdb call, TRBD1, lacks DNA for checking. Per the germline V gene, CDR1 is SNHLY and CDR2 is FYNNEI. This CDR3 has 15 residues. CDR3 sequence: CASSDGQGMNSPLHF.

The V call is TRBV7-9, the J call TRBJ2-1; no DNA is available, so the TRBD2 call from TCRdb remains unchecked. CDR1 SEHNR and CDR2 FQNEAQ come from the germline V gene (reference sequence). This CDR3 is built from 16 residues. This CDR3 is CASSRRAAAGGNEQFF.

CDR3 protein: CSVGLAGLTDTQYF. The rearrangement links TRBV29-1 to TRBJ2-3; TCRdb reports TRBD2, a call that lacks DNA to check it against. This CDR3 spans 14 amino acids. Per the germline V gene, CDR1 is SQVTM and CDR2 is ANQGSEA.